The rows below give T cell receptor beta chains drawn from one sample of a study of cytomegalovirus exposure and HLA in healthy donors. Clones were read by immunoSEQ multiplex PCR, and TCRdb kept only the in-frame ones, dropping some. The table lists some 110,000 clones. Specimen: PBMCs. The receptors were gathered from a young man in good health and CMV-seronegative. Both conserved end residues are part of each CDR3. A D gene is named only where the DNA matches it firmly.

TGTGCCAGCAGTCAAGGGACAGGGACGTCTTATGGCTACACCTTC	CASSQGTGTSYGYTF	TRBV27	TRBD1	TRBJ1-2
TGTGCCAGCCGTTCGCGGGGACAGGGAGGGACTGAAGCTTTCTTT	CASRSRGQGGTEAFF	TRBV6-6	TRBD1	TRBJ1-1
TGTGCCAGCAGCTTGGTAAGCGGGTCCTACGAGCAGTACTTC	CASSLVSGSYEQYF	TRBV5-4	-	TRBJ2-7
TGTGCCAGCACCGGGGACAGTCAGCAAGATACGCAGTATTTT	CASTGDSQQDTQYF	TRBV5-4	TRBD1	TRBJ2-3
TGTGCCAGCAGCTCCCGGAATTCACCCCTCCACTTT	CASSSRNSPLHF	TRBV21-1	-	TRBJ1-6
TGTGCCAGCAGCTTATACTGGGACAGTCGGGGCAATGAGCAGTTCTTC	CASSLYWDSRGNEQFF	TRBV11-2	TRBD1	TRBJ2-1
TGCGCCAGCAGCCAAGATGGGCTAGCGGGGGAGGAGCAGTACTTC	CASSQDGLAGEEQYF	TRBV4-3	TRBD2	TRBJ2-7
TGTGCCAGCAGCTTCGACAGGGCGCGATTATACGAGCAGTACTTC	CASSFDRARLYEQYF	TRBV5-8	TRBD1	TRBJ2-7
TGCGCCAGCAGCTTAGACAGTGCTAACTATGGCTACACCTTC	CASSLDSANYGYTF	TRBV5-1	-	TRBJ1-2
TGTGCCAGTAGTCCGAGGGTGAACACCGGGGAGCTGTTTTTT	CASSPRVNTGELFF	TRBV19	-	TRBJ2-2
TGTGCCAGCAGCTTAGACCACAGGTCGGCGGGGAAACTGTTTTTT	CASSLDHRSAGKLFF	TRBV11-2	-	TRBJ1-4
TGTGCCAGCTCACCACCTCAACCAGGGGGCCAGTCAGATACGCAGTATTTT	CASSPPQPGGQSDTQYF	TRBV18	TRBD1	TRBJ2-3
TGTGTCACTAGCGGGGGAACTTCATACAATGAGCAGTTCTTC	CVTSGGTSYNEQFF	TRBV7-8	TRBD2	TRBJ2-1
TGCGCCAGCAGCGCCCCGGGACTTATGAGGGCGAATACGCAGTATTTT	CASSAPGLMRANTQYF	TRBV5-1	-	TRBJ2-3
TGTGCCAGCAGTCCCTTGGGGGCGCGTGGGCAGCCCCAGCATTTT	CASSPLGARGQPQHF	TRBV27	-	TRBJ1-5
TGTGCCAGCAAATCGACGAGGGCGCAGCCCCAGCATTTT	CASKSTRAQPQHF	TRBV2	-	TRBJ1-5
TGTGCCAGCAGCCCGGGCGGGACCCGGCGGAATGAGCAGTTCTTC	CASSPGGTRRNEQFF	TRBV13	-	TRBJ2-1
TGTGCCAGCTCACCCCGGGATCTCCCGGGGGCTGAAGCTTTCTTT	CASSPRDLPGAEAFF	TRBV18	-	TRBJ1-1
TGCGCCAGCAGTGAGTCGGGGGCCACCACAGATACGCAGTATTTT	CASSESGATTDTQYF	TRBV10-2	-	TRBJ2-3
TGTGCCAGCAGTTTAGGCAGGACCGGGGAGCTGTTTTTT	CASSLGRTGELFF	TRBV27	-	TRBJ2-2
TGTGCCAGCTCACCACCGGGGCCGAGGAACACTGAAGCTTTCTTT	CASSPPGPRNTEAFF	TRBV18	-	TRBJ1-1
TGCAGCGTGAGAAACTACGAGCAGTACTTC	CSVRNYEQYF	TRBV29-1	-	TRBJ2-7
TGTGCCAGCAGTATCGGGACAGGGCCGACCTACGAGCAGTACTTC	CASSIGTGPTYEQYF	TRBV5-4	TRBD1	TRBJ2-7
TGTGCCAGCAGGGATCTAGCGGGGGGGGTCCACGAGCAGTACTTC	CASRDLAGGVHEQYF	TRBV6-5	TRBD2	TRBJ2-7
TGTGCCAGCAGCCCCGGACAAACGGGCATAACTGAAGCTTTCTTT	CASSPGQTGITEAFF	TRBV5-4	-	TRBJ1-1
TGTGCCAGCAGTGAATCTTCGTCAGGTTCAGAGACCCAGTACTTC	CASSESSSGSETQYF	TRBV6-1	-	TRBJ2-5
TGTGCCAGCACAATCTGGGGGGTTACCTACAATGAGCAGTTCTTC	CASTIWGVTYNEQFF	TRBV5-6	-	TRBJ2-1
TGTGCCAGCAGCTCAAGGATGGGGGGCCAAGAGACCCAGTACTTC	CASSSRMGGQETQYF	TRBV7-2	-	TRBJ2-5
TGTGCCAGCAGTGACAAGTCACTCCTTCCCTACGAGCAGTACTTC	CASSDKSLLPYEQYF	TRBV6-1	-	TRBJ2-7
TGTGCCAGCAGCCCCGGGACAGCGTTAAACTATGGCTACACCTTC	CASSPGTALNYGYTF	TRBV2	TRBD1	TRBJ1-2
TGCGCCAGCAGCTTCGGTTCAACTAATGAAAAACTGTTTTTT	CASSFGSTNEKLFF	TRBV5-1	-	TRBJ1-4
TGTGCCAGCAGCCCCGAAGGCAGGGCCAATGAGCAGTTCTTC	CASSPEGRANEQFF	TRBV7-3	-	TRBJ2-1
TGCGCCAGCAGCCCCCGGTTAGCGGGGAACACAGATACGCAGTATTTT	CASSPRLAGNTDTQYF	TRBV4-1	TRBD2	TRBJ2-3
TGTGCCAGCAGTTACGACTGGAGGATGGGCACAGATACGCAGTATTTT	CASSYDWRMGTDTQYF	TRBV6-5	-	TRBJ2-3
TGTGCCAGCAGCTTGAGCGGTTACAATGAGCAGTTCTTC	CASSLSGYNEQFF	TRBV5-8	-	TRBJ2-1
TGTGCCAGTAGTATTAGCGGGAGCACAGATACGCAGTATTTT	CASSISGSTDTQYF	TRBV19	TRBD2	TRBJ2-3
TGTGCCGGAGCGAGTAGGTTCTACAATGAGCAGTTCTTC	CAGASRFYNEQFF	TRBV28	-	TRBJ2-1
TGTGCCAGCAGCCCAGACAGACCCGGCGAGACCCAGTACTTC	CASSPDRPGETQYF	TRBV9	-	TRBJ2-5
TGTGCCAGCAGCTTCGCTAGCCAAGAGACCCAGTACTTC	CASSFASQETQYF	TRBV5-6	-	TRBJ2-5
TGTGCCAGCAGCTTAGGTGGTCAGTCTCACGAGCAGTACTTC	CASSLGGQSHEQYF	TRBV7-2	-	TRBJ2-7
TGCGCCAGCAGCCGATACAGGGGGCAGTCAGATACGCAGTATTTT	CASSRYRGQSDTQYF	TRBV5-1	TRBD1	TRBJ2-3
TGCGCCAGCAGCTTGGGTTGGAGCCCAGGGGAGACCCAGTACTTC	CASSLGWSPGETQYF	TRBV5-1	-	TRBJ2-5
TGTGCCAGCAGCGAAGCTCAGGGATTCTCTGGAAACACCATATATTTT	CASSEAQGFSGNTIYF	TRBV5-4	-	TRBJ1-3
TGTGCCAGCAGCACCAGGGGGGCCGCCTACAATGAGCAGTTCTTC	CASSTRGAAYNEQFF	TRBV7-2	-	TRBJ2-1
TGTGCCAGCAGCTGGGACAGGCAAAAGGTAAGAAAAGAGACCCAGTACTTC	CASSWDRQKVRKETQYF	TRBV11-3	TRBD1	TRBJ2-5
TGTGCCAGCAGCTTGATGGCAGGGATCACTGAAGCTTTCTTT	CASSLMAGITEAFF	TRBV5-6	-	TRBJ1-1